Shown below are 20 T cell receptor beta chains from a single sample sequenced in a study of radiation and T cells in renal cell carcinoma. Measured with immunoSEQ multiplex PCR; TCRdb has only the in-frame clones, and not every one. The repertoire holds 150,000 to 200,000 clones, with about nine tenths as singletons. Documented time point: blood 4 weeks post-SBRT, at nephrectomy. Noted treatment: 15 Gy SBRT to primary tumor, nephrectomy 4 weeks later. The sample was blood, taken from a patient whose treatment included radiotherapy and nephrectomy. Receptors were obtained from a woman in her 50s with renal cell carcinoma.

The rearrangement links TRBV9 to TRBJ2-5, with D maybe TRBD1 (6 bases). Germline V gene sequence: CDR1 SGDLS, CDR2 YYNGEE. The CDR3 contains 16 residues. Trimming cost V 3 bases and J 3 bases, with 18 bases left between them. For the CDR3, the DNA is TGTGCCAGCAGCGACTCCCTACAGGGACGAGAAGAGACCCAGTACTTC. This encodes CASSDSLQGREETQYF.

The chain has TRBV19 and TRBJ2-2, with D perhaps TRBD1 (5 bases). The V and J ends lost 4 bases and 4 bases respectively, with 7 bases between them. The CDR3 is 13 amino acids. Germline CDR1 and CDR2: LNHDA and SQIVND (reference sequence). CDR3 protein: CASSTDITGELFF. The CDR3, as DNA: TGTGCCAGTAGTACGGACATCACCGGGGAGCTGTTTTTT.

The DNA for the CDR3 is TGTGCCTGGGATACAACGAACACCGGGGAGCTGTTTTTT. Residues: CAWDTTNTGELFF. The chain couples TRBV30 to TRBJ2-2; D gene ambiguous. This CDR3 contains 13 residues. Trimming left V 5 bases short and J 0 bases short, with 7 bases between. Germline CDR1 reads GTSNPN; CDR2 reads SVGIG (reference sequence).

This chain joins TRBV7-8 and TRBJ1-1; 7 positions agree with TRBD1. The V gene end was trimmed by 5 bases and the J gene end by 5 bases; junction bases not matched to a gene: 14. Germline CDR1 reads SGHVS; CDR2 reads FQNEAQ. The CDR3 has 16 amino acids. The CDR3 nucleotides read TGTGCCAGCAGCCTACGGGACAGCTTAAGGCGGACTGAAGCTTTCTTT. It codes for CASSLRDSLRRTEAFF.

The chain employs TRBV19 and TRBJ2-2; 10 nucleotides match TRBD1. From germline, CDR1 is LNHDA and CDR2 SQIVND (reference sequence). V shed 7 bases, J shed 3 bases, and the junction held 5 bases outside the gene matches. The CDR3 consists of 15 residues. This CDR3 is CASTWDRGYTGELFF. CDR3 in DNA: TGTGCCAGTACATGGGACAGGGGCTACACCGGGGAGCTGTTTTTT.

The V and J genes are TRBV29-1 and TRBJ2-7; TRBD2 agrees at 10 bases. The CDR3 covers 18 residues. V lost 4 bases and J lost 4; bases outside the gene matches: 19. The germline CDR1 and CDR2 sequences are SQVTM and ANQGSEA. For the CDR3, the DNA is TGCAGCGTTGTTGTACCTGCAATCTGGACTAGCGGAACTTACGAGCAGTACTTC. Translating it yields CSVVVPAIWTSGTYEQYF.

The chain couples TRBV5-1 to TRBJ1-1; 12 bases line up with TRBD1. This CDR3 is 16 amino acids long. Germline-derived CDR1 and CDR2 are SGHRS and YFSETQ. V dropped 3 bases and J dropped 10; count of bases not matched to a gene: 13. CDR3 in DNA: TGCGCCAGCAGCTGGGGGACAGGGGGCGAGGGTGTGGGAGCTTTCTTT. As protein: CASSWGTGGEGVGAFF.

In its sample, this clone was seen a few times. This chain links TRBV6-5 with TRBJ1-3; D ambiguous. This CDR3 spans 14 amino acids. V lost 6 bases, J lost 1 base, and 10 bases lay in between. Germline assignment: CDR1 MNHEY and CDR2 SVGAGI. The CDR3 loop reads CASSQHKSGNTIYF. As DNA, the CDR3 is TGTGCCAGCAGCCAACATAAATCTGGAAACACCATATATTTT.

The sample holds a few counts of this clone. The J gene is TRBJ2-1, the V gene TRBV5-8; 7 bases map to TRBD1. This CDR3 has 14 amino acids. V lost 6 bases to trimming and J lost 2 bases; unmatched junction nucleotides: 5. Germline CDR1 is SGHTS and CDR2 is YDEGEE. CDR3 amino acids: CASTSGTAYNEQFF. Written as DNA, the CDR3 is TGTGCCAGCACCTCCGGGACAGCCTACAATGAGCAGTTCTTC.

The CDR3 DNA sequence: TGTGCCAGCACACTAACCGGGACGGCCCTTGCCCTCCACTTT. Protein sequence: CASTLTGTALALHF. The chain has TRBV7-2 and TRBJ1-6, with a possible D match to TRBD1 (5 bases). The CDR3 runs to 14 residues. Germline V gives CDR1 SGHTA, CDR2 FQGNSA. The ends were cut back, 7 bases at V and 14 bases at J, with 21 bases in the middle.

This chain links TRBV2 with TRBJ2-7; D may be TRBD1 (5 bases). V was clipped by 8 bases and J by 6 bases, with 20 bases between them. The length of the CDR3 is 14 residues. Germline V gives CDR1 SNHLY, CDR2 FYNNEI. DNA of the CDR3: TGTGCCAGCGCGGCCGGGCAGGGTAGGGGCGAGCAGTACTTC. Protein product: CASAAGQGRGEQYF.

The genes are TRBV6-5 and TRBJ1-2; 11 bases line up with TRBD1. This CDR3 spans 14 amino acids. CDR1 is MNHEY and CDR2 is SVGAGI in the germline V gene. Unmatched junction bases numbered 5, after V lost 5 bases and J lost 6 bases. CDR3 nucleotides: TGTGCCAGCAGTCCCGGGACAGGGGGGCATGGCTACACCTTC. Translating gives CASSPGTGGHGYTF.

This chain uses TRBV6-5 with TRBJ2-7, with D perhaps TRBD1 (5 bases). V gave up 10 bases and J gave up 5 bases, with 12 bases separating them. Germline assignment: CDR1 MNHEY and CDR2 SVGAGI. The CDR3 is made up of 11 amino acids. The CDR3 is CATTTDHEQYF. CDR3 nucleotide sequence: TGTGCCACTACGACAGACCACGAGCAGTACTTC.

V usage is TRBV6-5 and J usage is TRBJ1-2, with D possibly being TRBD1 (5 bases). With 6 bases removed from V and 3 bases from J, the gap between germline ends came to 14 bases. Per the germline V gene, CDR1 is MNHEY and CDR2 is SVGAGI. CDR3 length: 14 residues. CDR3 sequence: CASSSHRGDYGYTF. In nucleotides, the CDR3 is TGTGCCAGCAGCTCCCACCGGGGGGACTATGGCTACACCTTC.

The J gene is TRBJ2-5, the V gene TRBV27; TRBD2 matches at 7 bases. Looked up from germline, CDR1 is MNHEY and CDR2 is SMNVEV (reference sequence). J lost 5 bases, V lost 3 bases, and 6 bases had no gene match. The CDR3 contains 14 residues. The CDR3 region is CASSLLAVRETQYF. The DNA for the CDR3 is TGTGCCAGCAGTTTGCTAGCGGTTAGGGAGACCCAGTACTTC.

The gene calls are TRBV6-1 and TRBJ1-3, with 7 bases matching TRBD1. V trimming: 2 bases; J trimming: 4 bases; junction bases outside the gene matches: 5. The CDR3 runs to 15 residues. Germline-derived CDR1 and CDR2 are MNHNS and SASEGT. The CDR3 nucleotides read TGTGCCAGCAGTGAATCCGGAGGGGGCGGAAACACCATATATTTT. Protein sequence: CASSESGGGGNTIYF.

The chain combines TRBV2 with TRBJ2-4; D is unresolved. Germline lookup yields CDR1 SNHLY and CDR2 FYNNEI. With 5 bases removed from V and 0 bases from J, the gap between germline ends came to 14 bases. This CDR3 has 16 amino acids. In DNA form, the CDR3 reads TGTGCCAGCAGTCCCGGGCCCGTGATAGCCAAAAACATTCAGTACTTC. Translating gives CASSPGPVIAKNIQYF.

This chain links TRBV4-2 with TRBJ1-5; D uncertain. Between the trimmed V and J ends, which lost 0 bases and 6 bases, there was a span of 6 bases. Germline V gene lookup returns CDR1 LGHNA and CDR2 YNFKEQ. The CDR3 consists of 13 residues. CDR3 amino acids: CASSQDGSQPQHF. CDR3 DNA: TGTGCCAGCAGCCAAGACGGGTCTCAGCCCCAGCATTTT.

This chain uses TRBV18 with TRBJ2-3, with 11 nucleotides matching TRBD2. The J segment lost 2 bases and the V segment lost 3 bases, leaving 7 bases of the junction unmatched. Looked up from germline, CDR1 is KGHSH and CDR2 is LQKENI. The CDR3 loop spans 17 amino acids. CDR3 DNA sequence: TGTGCCAGCTCACCTTCCCGACTAGCGGGACCCACAGATACGCAGTATTTT. Encoded protein: CASSPSRLAGPTDTQYF. Supplemented by reference TRBV18 and TRBJ2-3, the full variable domain reads NAGVMQNPRHLVRRRGQEARLRCSPMKGHSHVYWYRQLPEEGLKFMVYLQKENIIDESGMPKERFSAEFPKEGPSILRIQQVVRGDSAAYFCASSPSRLAGPTDTQYFGPGTRLTVL.

This clone was picked up one time. The CDR3 DNA is TGCGCCAGCAGCTTGGACCGCTCAGACAGGGGGGTCCCCTATAATTCACCCCTCCACTTT. Protein: CASSLDRSDRGVPYNSPLHF. The chain joins TRBV5-1 to TRBJ1-6; TRBD1 matches 9 bases. Germline V lookup: CDR1 SGHRS, CDR2 YFSETQ. V lost 0 bases and J lost 2; bases outside the gene matches: 12. CDR3 length equals 20 residues.